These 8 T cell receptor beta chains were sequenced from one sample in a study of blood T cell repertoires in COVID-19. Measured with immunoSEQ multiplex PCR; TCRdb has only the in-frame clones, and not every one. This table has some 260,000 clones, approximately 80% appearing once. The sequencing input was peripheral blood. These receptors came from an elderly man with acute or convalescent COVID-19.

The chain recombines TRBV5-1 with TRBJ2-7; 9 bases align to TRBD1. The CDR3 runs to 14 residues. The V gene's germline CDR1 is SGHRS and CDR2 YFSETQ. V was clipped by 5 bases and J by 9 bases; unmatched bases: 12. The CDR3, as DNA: TGCGCCAGCAGTATACAGGGGGCGATGGAAGGGCAGTACTTC. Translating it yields CASSIQGAMEGQYF.

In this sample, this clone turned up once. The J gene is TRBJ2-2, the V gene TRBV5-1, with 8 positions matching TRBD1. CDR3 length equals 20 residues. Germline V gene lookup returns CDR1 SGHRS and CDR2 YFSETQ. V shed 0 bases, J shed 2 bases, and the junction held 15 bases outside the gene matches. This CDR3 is CASSLVLLGAGGSNTGELFF. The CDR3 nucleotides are TGCGCCAGCAGCTTGGTGCTACTCGGGGCAGGGGGCTCTAACACCGGGGAGCTGTTTTTT.

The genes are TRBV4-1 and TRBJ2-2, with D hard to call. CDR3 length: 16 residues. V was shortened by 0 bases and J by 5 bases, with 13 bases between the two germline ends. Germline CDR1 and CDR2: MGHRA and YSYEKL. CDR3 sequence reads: CASSQDRRRETGELFF. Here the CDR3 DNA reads TGCGCCAGCAGCCAAGATCGGCGGAGAGAAACCGGGGAGCTGTTTTTT.

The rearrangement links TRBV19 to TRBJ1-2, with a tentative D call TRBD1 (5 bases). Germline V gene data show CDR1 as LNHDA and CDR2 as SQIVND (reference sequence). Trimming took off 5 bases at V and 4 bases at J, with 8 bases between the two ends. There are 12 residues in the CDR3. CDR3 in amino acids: CASSDRTYGYTF. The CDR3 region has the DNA TGTGCCAGTAGTGACAGAACCTATGGCTACACCTTC.

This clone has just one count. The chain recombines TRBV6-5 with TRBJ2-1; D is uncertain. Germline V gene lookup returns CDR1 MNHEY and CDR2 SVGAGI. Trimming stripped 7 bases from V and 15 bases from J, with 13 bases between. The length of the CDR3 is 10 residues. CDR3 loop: CASTRGSTFF. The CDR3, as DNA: TGTGCCAGCACCCGAGGATCGACGTTCTTC.

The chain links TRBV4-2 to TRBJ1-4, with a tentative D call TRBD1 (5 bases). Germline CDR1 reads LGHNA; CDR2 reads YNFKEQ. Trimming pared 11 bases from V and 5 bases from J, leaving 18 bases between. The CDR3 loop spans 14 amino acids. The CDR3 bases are TGTGCCTCCCGGGGGGTGCTTCAGAATGAAAAACTGTTTTTT. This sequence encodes CASRGVLQNEKLFF.

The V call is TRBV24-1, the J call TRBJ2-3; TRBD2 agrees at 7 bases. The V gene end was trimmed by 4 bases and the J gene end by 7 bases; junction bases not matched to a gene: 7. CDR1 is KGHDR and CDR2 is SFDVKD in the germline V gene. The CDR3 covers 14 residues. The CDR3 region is CATSDTGGTNTQYF. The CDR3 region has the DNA TGTGCCACCAGTGACACGGGGGGAACGAATACGCAGTATTTT.

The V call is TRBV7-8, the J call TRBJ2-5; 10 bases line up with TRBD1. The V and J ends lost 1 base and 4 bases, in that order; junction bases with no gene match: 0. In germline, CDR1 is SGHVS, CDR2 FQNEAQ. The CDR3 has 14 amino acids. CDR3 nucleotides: TGTGCCAGCAGCTTAGGACAGGGGGCAGAGACCCAGTACTTC. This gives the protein CASSLGQGAETQYF.